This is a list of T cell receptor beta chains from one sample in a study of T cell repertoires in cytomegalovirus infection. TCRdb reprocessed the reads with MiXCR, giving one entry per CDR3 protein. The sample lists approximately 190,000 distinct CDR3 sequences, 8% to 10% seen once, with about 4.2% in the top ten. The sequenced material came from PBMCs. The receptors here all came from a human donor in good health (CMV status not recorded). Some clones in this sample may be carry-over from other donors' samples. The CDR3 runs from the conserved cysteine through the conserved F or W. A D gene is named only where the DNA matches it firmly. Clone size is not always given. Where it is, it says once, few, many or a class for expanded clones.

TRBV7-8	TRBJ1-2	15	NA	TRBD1	TGTGCCAGCAGCCCCCAGCCGGGACAGGTCTATGGCTACACCTTC	CASSPQPGQVYGYTF
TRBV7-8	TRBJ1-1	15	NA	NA	TGTGCCAGCAGCTTAGGTTGGGGGATCGACACTGAAGCTTTCTTT	CASSLGWGIDTEAFF
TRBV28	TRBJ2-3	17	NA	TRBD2	TGTGCCAGCAGTTTCGCCTTAGCGGGGGGGCCCACAGATACGCAGTATTTT	CASSFALAGGPTDTQYF
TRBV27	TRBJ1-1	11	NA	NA	TGTGCCACCAGACGGGGTACTGAAGCTTTCTTT	CATRRGTEAFF
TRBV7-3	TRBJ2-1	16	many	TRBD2	TGTGCCAGCAGCTTAACAGGCGGGAGCGCCTACAATGAGCAGTTCTTC	CASSLTGGSAYNEQFF
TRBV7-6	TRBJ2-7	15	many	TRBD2	TGTGCCAGCAGCTCCCTGACTAGCGGGAGATACGAGCAGTACTTC	CASSSLTSGRYEQYF
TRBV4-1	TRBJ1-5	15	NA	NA	TGCGCCAGCACCCTCGGGCCCGGCGGCAATCAGCCCCAGCATTTT	CASTLGPGGNQPQHF
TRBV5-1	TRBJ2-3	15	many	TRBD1	TGCGCCAGCAGCTTGGTGGGACAGGGAGCAGATACGCAGTATTTT	CASSLVGQGADTQYF
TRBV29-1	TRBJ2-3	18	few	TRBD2	TGCAGCGTTGAAGACGCAGCGGGGGCCCCGCCTAGCACAGATACGCAGTATTTT	CSVEDAAGAPPSTDTQYF
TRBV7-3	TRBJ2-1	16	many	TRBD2	TGTGCCAGCAGCGCACTCGGGGGGGACTACCACAATGAGCAGTTCTTC	CASSALGGDYHNEQFF
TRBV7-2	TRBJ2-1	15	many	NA	TGTGCCAGCAGCTTAGCCTTGGCAGGGGAAAATGAGCAGTTCTTC	CASSLALAGENEQFF